This T cell receptor beta chain was sequenced in a study of cytomegalovirus exposure and HLA in healthy donors. General observations from the study: The study designated 164 TCR beta chains cytomegalovirus-associated. Immune exposure information comprised only CMV serostatus. Later, an analysis showed that TCR beta chains associated with HLA were more clonally expanded than others that were equally common. Presence/absence analyses assumed roughly uniform sequencing depth across donors, which may not hold.

Germline values: CDR1 SGHAT, CDR2 FQNNGV. This CDR3 is 13 amino acids long. V was cut by 6 bases and J by 5 bases, with 14 bases left in between. PCR amplification relied on 60 Vbeta primers (plus 13 Jbeta primers). Method: immunoSEQ multiplex PCR; TCRdb's copy keeps in-frame clones and lacks some. The table includes 120,000 to 150,000 clones, around 90% detected once. Remarks on this clone: The antigen remains unidentified.

The rearrangement links TRBV11-2 to TRBJ2-7, with D maybe TRBD1 (6 bases). The receptor was isolated from a woman between 40 and 55 years old in good health and CMV-seronegative. Material: PBMCs. The CDR3 reads CASSHAWGHEQYF. CDR3 in DNA: TGTGCCAGCAGTCATGCGTGGGGGCACGAGCAGTACTTC.